Following are 6 T cell receptor beta chains from one sample sequenced in a study of blood T cell repertoires in COVID-19. The table came from immunoSEQ multiplex PCR; TCRdb's copy has only in-frame clones and leaves some out. The profile shows roughly 330,000 clones, over 75% of them singletons. The sequenced sample was PBMCs or T cells enriched from blood (not recorded which). Receptors originate from a young woman who had recovered from COVID-19.

This clone was recorded only once. The chain uses TRBV15 and TRBJ1-2; D ambiguous. Germline V gives CDR1 LNHNV, CDR2 YYDKDF (reference sequence). The CDR3 is 14 residues long. Trimming cost V 5 bases and J 3 bases, with 13 bases left between them. The CDR3 here is CATSAGFEDYGYTF. In DNA form, the CDR3 reads TGTGCCACCAGCGCGGGGTTCGAGGACTATGGCTACACCTTC. The whole variable domain, remainder taken from reference TRBV15 and TRBJ1-2, is DAMVIQNPRYQVTQFGKPVTLSCSQTLNHNVMYWYQQKSSQAPKLLFHYYDKDFNNEADTPDNFQSRRPNTSFCFLDIRSPGLGDTAMYLCATSAGFEDYGYTFGSGTRLTVV.

This sequence joins TRBV11-2 and TRBJ2-3; D perhaps matches TRBD2 (6 bases). From germline, CDR1 is SGHAT and CDR2 FQNNGV. The CDR3 runs to 15 residues. V lost 6 bases to trimming and J lost 1 base, with 14 bases between them. CDR3 residues: CASSRTPGGTDTQYF. The CDR3, as DNA: TGTGCCAGCAGTCGCACCCCGGGGGGCACAGATACGCAGTATTTT. Based on the CDR3 plus reference TRBV11-2 and TRBJ2-3, the full variable domain is EAGVAQSPRYKIIEKRQSVAFWCNPISGHATLYWYQQILGQGPKLLIQFQNNGVVDDSQLPKDRFSAERLKGVDSTLKIQPAKLEDSAVYLCASSRTPGGTDTQYFGPGTRLTVL.

For the CDR3, the DNA is TGTGCCAGCAGCCTACCAGGGAACTATGGCTACACCTTC. Translating gives CASSLPGNYGYTF. This chain connects TRBV7-9 to TRBJ1-2; tentative D call: TRBD1 (5 bases). This CDR3 has 13 amino acids. Germline V CDR1 and CDR2: SEHNR, FQNEAQ (reference sequence). V was trimmed by 5 bases and J by 2 bases, leaving 9 bases between them. The whole variable domain, remainder taken from reference TRBV7-9 and TRBJ1-2, is DTGVSQNPRHKITKRGQNVTFRCDPISEHNRLYWYRQTLGQGPEFLTYFQNEAQLEKSRLLSDRFSAERPKGSFSTLEIQRTEQGDSAMYLCASSLPGNYGYTFGSGTRLTVV.

The chain has TRBV27 and TRBJ1-6; possibly TRBD1 for D (5 bases). Germline CDR1 reads MNHEY; CDR2 reads SMNVEV (reference sequence). V lost 5 bases and J lost 3, with 17 bases in between. The CDR3 is made up of 17 amino acids. The CDR3 is CASSALRQGYYNSPLHF. The CDR3, as DNA: TGTGCCAGCAGTGCCTTGCGCCAGGGTTACTATAATTCACCCCTCCACTTT.

The chain carries TRBV15 and TRBJ1-2; 9 nucleotides match TRBD1. V shed 3 bases, J shed 4 bases, and the junction held 9 bases outside the gene matches. The CDR3 runs to 16 residues. Germline V gene lookup returns CDR1 LNHNV and CDR2 YYDKDF (reference sequence). The CDR3 nucleotides are TGTGCCACCAGCAGGATGCCGGGACAGGGCATCTATGGCTACACCTTC. Amino acids: CATSRMPGQGIYGYTF.

The chain is built from TRBV10-1 and TRBJ1-2, with 12 bases fitting TRBD1. Germline values: CDR1 WNHNN, CDR2 SYGVQD (reference sequence). V trimming: 7 bases; J trimming: 3 bases; junction bases outside the gene matches: 6. The CDR3 runs 15 residues. The CDR3 spells CASTGTGGADYGYTF. In nucleotides, the CDR3 is TGCGCCAGCACCGGGACAGGGGGCGCAGACTATGGCTACACCTTC.